The rows below give T cell receptor beta chains drawn from one sample of a study of OX40 agonist ivuxolimab in advanced cancers. Assay: immunoSEQ multiplex PCR; the TCRdb copy retains only in-frame clones and omits some. The repertoire holds more than 70,000 clones, with about nine tenths as singletons. The starting material was CD4+ or CD8+ T cells sorted from blood, obtained in a trial of the OX40 agonist ivuxolimab. Receptors originate from an adult with an advanced solid tumor such as melanoma, head and neck, liver or kidney cancer. The CDR3 runs from the conserved cysteine through the conserved F or W. The order of the fields is D gene, V gene, J gene, clone size, CDR3 protein, CDR3 DNA. The D gene is left open where the match is weak. The size field is filled for only some rows; it gives once, few, many or a size class.

>TRBD1|TRBV13|TRBJ1-3|once
CASSRWDRARHSGNTIYF
TGTGCCAGCAGCCGATGGGACAGGGCAAGACACTCTGGAAACACCATATATTTT
>TRBD1|TRBV18|TRBJ1-2|NA
CASSLTGQGDGGYTF
TGTGCCAGCTCACTTACGGGACAGGGAGACGGTGGCTACACCTTC
>TRBD2|TRBV4-2|TRBJ2-1|NA
CASSPGTSGTISSYNEQFF
TGTGCCAGCAGCCCCGGGACTAGCGGGACTATAAGCTCCTACAATGAGCAGTTCTTC
>NA|TRBV5-6|TRBJ2-3|few
CASSFYGAVRNTDTQYF
TGTGCCAGCAGCTTTTATGGGGCCGTGAGAAACACAGATACGCAGTATTTT
>NA|TRBV7-9|TRBJ1-3|NA
CASSLGAASSGNTIYF
TGTGCCAGCAGCTTAGGGGCGGCAAGCTCTGGAAACACCATATATTTT
>NA|TRBV9|TRBJ2-3|NA
CASSKPDTDTQYF
TGTGCCAGCAGTAAACCCGATACAGATACGCAGTATTTT
>NA|TRBV30|TRBJ1-3|few
CAWRKDRSGNTIYF
TGTGCCTGGAGGAAGGACAGATCTGGAAACACCATATATTTT
>TRBD2|TRBV5-1|TRBJ2-7|NA
CASSEASGPYEQYF
TGCGCCAGCAGCGAGGCTAGCGGACCCTACGAGCAGTACTTC
>NA|TRBV19|TRBJ2-7|NA
CASSSRGEASYEQYF
TGTGCCAGTAGTAGTAGAGGGGAAGCCAGCTACGAGCAGTACTTC
>TRBD1|TRBV4-2|TRBJ2-1|NA
CASSPRQGANNEQFF
TGTGCCAGCAGCCCGCGACAGGGGGCGAACAATGAGCAGTTCTTC
>NA|TRBV6-1|TRBJ2-6|once
CASRPSGANVLTF
TGTGCCAGCAGACCCTCTGGGGCCAACGTCCTGACTTTC